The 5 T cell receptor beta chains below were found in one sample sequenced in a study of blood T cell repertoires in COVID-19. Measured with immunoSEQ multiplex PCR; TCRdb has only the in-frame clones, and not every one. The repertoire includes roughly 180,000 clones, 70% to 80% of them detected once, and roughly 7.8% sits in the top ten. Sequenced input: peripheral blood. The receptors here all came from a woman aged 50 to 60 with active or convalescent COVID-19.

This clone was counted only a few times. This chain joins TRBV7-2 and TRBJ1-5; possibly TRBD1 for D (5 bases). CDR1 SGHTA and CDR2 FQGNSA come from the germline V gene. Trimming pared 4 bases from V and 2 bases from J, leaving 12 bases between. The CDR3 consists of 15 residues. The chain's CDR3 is CASSSQGWGNQPQHF. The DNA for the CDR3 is TGTGCCAGCAGCTCCCAGGGTTGGGGCAATCAGCCCCAGCATTTT.

The CDR3 bases are TGTGCCAGCAGCTTTATCGGGGAGCTGTTTTTT. Translated, it gives CASSFIGELFF. The rearrangement links TRBV7-9 to TRBJ2-2; D unclear. In germline, CDR1 is SEHNR, CDR2 FQNEAQ (reference sequence). The CDR3 is 11 amino acids. Trimming took off 3 bases at V and 7 bases at J, with 3 bases between the two ends. The complete variable domain, with remaining parts taken from reference TRBV7-9 and TRBJ2-2, reads DTGVSQNPRHKITKRGQNVTFRCDPISEHNRLYWYRQTLGQGPEFLTYFQNEAQLEKSRLLSDRFSAERPKGSFSTLEIQRTEQGDSAMYLCASSFIGELFFGEGSRLTVL.

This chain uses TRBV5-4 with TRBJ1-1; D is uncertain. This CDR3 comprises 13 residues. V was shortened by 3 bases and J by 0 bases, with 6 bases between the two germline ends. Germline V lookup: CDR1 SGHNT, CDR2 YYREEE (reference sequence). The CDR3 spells CASSWQVNTEAFF. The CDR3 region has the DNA TGTGCCAGCAGCTGGCAAGTGAACACTGAAGCTTTCTTT.

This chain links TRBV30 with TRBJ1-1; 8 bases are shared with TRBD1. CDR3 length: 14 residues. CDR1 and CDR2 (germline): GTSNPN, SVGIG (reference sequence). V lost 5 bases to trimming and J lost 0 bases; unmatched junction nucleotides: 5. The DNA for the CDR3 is TGTGCCTGGGGAAGGACAGGGATGAACACTGAAGCTTTCTTT. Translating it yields CAWGRTGMNTEAFF.

CDR3 region: CASSQHSGNTIYF. The CDR3 DNA reads as TGTGCCAGCAGCCAACACTCTGGAAACACCATATATTTT. The rearrangement links TRBV3-1 (or the pseudogene TRBV3-2) to TRBJ1-3; D unresolved. V was pared by 2 bases and J by 0 bases, with 2 bases between. CDR3 length: 13 amino acids. From germline, CDR1 is LGHDT and CDR2 YNNKEL (reference sequence).